This entry features one T cell receptor (beta chain) sequence. As yet, its antigen is unknown. V shed 3 bases and J 0 bases; nucleotides not matched to a gene: 7. The CDR3 consists of 18 residues. The germline V gene encodes CDR1 SGHNT and CDR2 YENEEA. TCRdb used MiXCR to reprocess the PCR reads, holding one entry per CDR3 protein. The table includes around 21,000 distinct CDR3 sequences, roughly 63% detected once. This sample is drawn from a study of vaccination and CD4 T cells after COVID-19. Study conclusions and caveats: Spike mono-reactivity was found in 304 of 307 vaccine-specific clones from convalescent patients.

J is TRBJ2-6 and V is TRBV11-3; TRBD2 agrees at 8 bases. This TCR came from a human donor who had recovered from COVID-19. The sequences come from CD4+ T cells from blood, collected after SARS-CoV-2 vaccination. CDR3 amino acids: CASSFTGGPNSGANVLTF. CDR3 sequence (DNA): TGTGCCAGCAGCTTTACGGGAGGGCCAAACTCTGGGGCCAACGTCCTGACTTTC.